This is a list of T cell receptor beta chains from one sample in a study of radiotherapy plus CTLA-4 blockade in lung cancer. Method: immunoSEQ multiplex PCR; TCRdb's copy keeps in-frame clones and lacks some. The repertoire has about 73,000 clones, over 75% of them found once; the top ten carry over 35%. The sample here was peripheral blood, taken from a patient treated with radiotherapy plus ipilimumab. These receptors came from a human donor with non-small cell lung cancer that progressed on radiotherapy plus ipilimumab. The CDR3 runs from the conserved cysteine through the conserved F or W. A D gene is named only where the DNA matches it firmly. Clone size is shown for a subset of rows, as once, few, many or a class of expanded clone.

cdr3_nt: TGTGCCAGCAGAGACGGGACTAGGTTTGATGAGCAGTTCTTC
cdr3_aa: CASRDGTRFDEQFF
j_call: TRBJ2-1
v_call: TRBV2
d_call: TRBD2
clone_size: few

cdr3_nt: TGTGCCACCAGCAGAGACTTGGAGACTACCTCCTACGAGCAGTACTTC
cdr3_aa: CATSRDLETTSYEQYF
j_call: TRBJ2-7
v_call: TRBV15
d_call: .
clone_size: .

cdr3_nt: TGTGCCAGCAGTGAACGAGCAGGATACACCGGGGAGCTGTTTTTT
cdr3_aa: CASSERAGYTGELFF
j_call: TRBJ2-2
v_call: TRBV6-1
d_call: .
clone_size: .

cdr3_nt: TGTGCCAGCAGCTTAGAGAGGGTAGCGGGGGTTTACGAGCAGTACTTC
cdr3_aa: CASSLERVAGVYEQYF
j_call: TRBJ2-7
v_call: TRBV11-2
d_call: TRBD2
clone_size: .

cdr3_nt: TGTGCCAGCTCACCACCCCCAGATGGAAGCATTCAGTACTTC
cdr3_aa: CASSPPPDGSIQYF
j_call: TRBJ2-4
v_call: TRBV18
d_call: .
clone_size: .

cdr3_nt: TGTGCCACCAAAAGGGACTTAGCCAAAAACATTCAGTACTTC
cdr3_aa: CATKRDLAKNIQYF
j_call: TRBJ2-4
v_call: TRBV19
d_call: .
clone_size: .

cdr3_nt: TGTGCCAGCAGTGAAGATCTACTTAATGAAAAACTGTTTTTT
cdr3_aa: CASSEDLLNEKLFF
j_call: TRBJ1-4
v_call: TRBV2
d_call: .
clone_size: .

cdr3_nt: TGCGCCAGCAGCCAAGCAGGGGCCCTGAACACTGAAGCTTTCTTT
cdr3_aa: CASSQAGALNTEAFF
j_call: TRBJ1-1
v_call: TRBV4-1
d_call: .
clone_size: .

cdr3_nt: TGTGCCAGCAAGGGATCAGATACGCAGTATTTT
cdr3_aa: CASKGSDTQYF
j_call: TRBJ2-3
v_call: TRBV25-1
d_call: .
clone_size: .

cdr3_nt: TGTGCCAGCAGCGTTCCTTCCTATGGCTACACCTTC
cdr3_aa: CASSVPSYGYTF
j_call: TRBJ1-2
v_call: TRBV9
d_call: .
clone_size: .

cdr3_nt: TGTGCCAGCAGACTTCCTAGCTCCTACAATGAGCAGTTCTTC
cdr3_aa: CASRLPSSYNEQFF
j_call: TRBJ2-1
v_call: TRBV6-5
d_call: .
clone_size: .

cdr3_nt: TGCAGCGTTAAGATAGGAGGCACCGGGGAGCTGTTTTTT
cdr3_aa: CSVKIGGTGELFF
j_call: TRBJ2-2
v_call: TRBV29-1
d_call: .
clone_size: .

cdr3_nt: TGTGCCAGCAGTGTAGACAGGGGGAACTATGGCTACACCTTC
cdr3_aa: CASSVDRGNYGYTF
j_call: TRBJ1-2
v_call: TRBV2
d_call: TRBD1
clone_size: .

cdr3_nt: TGTGCCAGCAGCCCGGCAGCAGCCTACACCGGGGAGCTGTTTTTT
cdr3_aa: CASSPAAAYTGELFF
j_call: TRBJ2-2
v_call: TRBV6-1
d_call: .
clone_size: .

cdr3_nt: TGTGCCAGCACTAGGCTCGCCGGGGAGCTGTTTTTT
cdr3_aa: CASTRLAGELFF
j_call: TRBJ2-2
v_call: TRBV7-9
d_call: .
clone_size: .

cdr3_nt: TGCAGCGCCACAAAATTGAACACTGAAGCTTTCTTT
cdr3_aa: CSATKLNTEAFF
j_call: TRBJ1-1
v_call: TRBV29-1
d_call: .
clone_size: .

cdr3_nt: TGTGCCTGGAACGGGGGACAAGAGACCCAGTACTTC
cdr3_aa: CAWNGGQETQYF
j_call: TRBJ2-5
v_call: TRBV30
d_call: .
clone_size: .

cdr3_nt: TGTGCCAGCAGCCTCGGGACACGGGATGCTGGAAACACCATATATTTT
cdr3_aa: CASSLGTRDAGNTIYF
j_call: TRBJ1-3
v_call: TRBV7-6
d_call: .
clone_size: .

cdr3_nt: TGTGCCAGCAGCCCCGATGCAGGGAGACCTCCTGGGTTCTTC
cdr3_aa: CASSPDAGRPPGFF
j_call: TRBJ2-1
v_call: TRBV7-3
d_call: .
clone_size: .

cdr3_nt: TGTGCCAGCAGTCCCCGGGTGGGGCGATCGGTTGAGACCCAGTACTTC
cdr3_aa: CASSPRVGRSVETQYF
j_call: TRBJ2-5
v_call: TRBV2
d_call: .
clone_size: .

cdr3_nt: TGTGCCAGCAGCAAAGATCGGGCCAGGGGTATCAATCAGCCCCAGCATTTT
cdr3_aa: CASSKDRARGINQPQHF
j_call: TRBJ1-5
v_call: TRBV21-1
d_call: .
clone_size: once

cdr3_nt: TGTGCCTGGGGGGGATCTACCACTGAAGCTTTCTTT
cdr3_aa: CAWGGSTTEAFF
j_call: TRBJ1-1
v_call: TRBV30
d_call: .
clone_size: .

cdr3_nt: TGTGCCTGGAGTGTCCCCGGGGGCACCAACTATGGCTACACCTTC
cdr3_aa: CAWSVPGGTNYGYTF
j_call: TRBJ1-2
v_call: TRBV30
d_call: .
clone_size: .

cdr3_nt: TGTGCCATCAGGGAGGGTATCAGCACCTACAATGAGCAGTTCTTC
cdr3_aa: CAIREGISTYNEQFF
j_call: TRBJ2-1
v_call: TRBV10-3
d_call: .
clone_size: .

cdr3_nt: TGTGCCAGCAGCTCCCGGACTAGCGGGAGGGTGGCAGAGACCCAGTACTTC
cdr3_aa: CASSSRTSGRVAETQYF
j_call: TRBJ2-5
v_call: TRBV13
d_call: TRBD2
clone_size: .

cdr3_nt: TGTGCCAGTAGTAAAACAGGGTCCAATCAGCCCCAGCATTTT
cdr3_aa: CASSKTGSNQPQHF
j_call: TRBJ1-5
v_call: TRBV19
d_call: .
clone_size: .

cdr3_nt: TGTGCCAGCAGTCGGACAGGGACCACTGAAGCTTTCTTT
cdr3_aa: CASSRTGTTEAFF
j_call: TRBJ1-1
v_call: TRBV6-4
d_call: TRBD1
clone_size: .